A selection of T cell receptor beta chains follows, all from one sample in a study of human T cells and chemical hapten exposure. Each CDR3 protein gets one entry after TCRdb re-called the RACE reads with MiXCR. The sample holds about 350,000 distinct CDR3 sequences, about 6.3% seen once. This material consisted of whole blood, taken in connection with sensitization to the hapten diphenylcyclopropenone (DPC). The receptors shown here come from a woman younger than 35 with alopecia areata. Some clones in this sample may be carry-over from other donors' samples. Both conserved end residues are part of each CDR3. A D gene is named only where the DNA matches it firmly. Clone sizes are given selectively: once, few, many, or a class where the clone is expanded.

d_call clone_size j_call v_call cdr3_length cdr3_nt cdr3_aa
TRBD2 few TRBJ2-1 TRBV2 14 TGTGCCAGCAGCGGACTAGCGGGGCCCGGTGAGCAGTTCTTC CASSGLAGPGEQFF
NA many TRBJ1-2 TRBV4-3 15 TGCGCCAGCAGCCAAGTATTACAGCTTAACTATGGCTACACCTTC CASSQVLQLNYGYTF
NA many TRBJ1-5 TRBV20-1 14 TGCAGTGCTAGGGTCGGTCCCCTCAATCAGCCCCAGCATTTT CSARVGPLNQPQHF
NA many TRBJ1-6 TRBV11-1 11 TGTGCCAGCAGCCAGAATTCACCCCTCCACTTT CASSQNSPLHF
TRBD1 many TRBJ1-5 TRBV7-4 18 TGTGCCAGCAGCTTGGGGACAGGGATGGGAGTTGGCAATCAGCCCCAGCATTTT CASSLGTGMGVGNQPQHF
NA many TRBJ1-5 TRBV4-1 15 TGCGCCAGCAGCAGGGGAGGGTTGAGCAATCAGCCCCAGCATTTT CASSRGGLSNQPQHF
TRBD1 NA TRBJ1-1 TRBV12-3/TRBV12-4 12 TGTGCCAGCAGAAAGGGACAGGGAGGAGCTTTCTTT CASRKGQGGAFF
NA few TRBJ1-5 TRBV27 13 TGTGCCAGCAGTTTGTCAGAGTCTCAGCCCCAGCATTTT CASSLSESQPQHF
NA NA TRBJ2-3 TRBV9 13 TGTGCCAGCAGCGTCGGACTGATAGATACGCAGTATTTT CASSVGLIDTQYF
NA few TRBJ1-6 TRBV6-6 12 TGTGCCAGCAGTCCTCCGGATTCACCCCTCCACTTT CASSPPDSPLHF
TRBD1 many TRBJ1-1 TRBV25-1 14 TGTGCCAGCAGTGTCCAGGGGGCAGGCACTGAAGCTTTCTTT CASSVQGAGTEAFF
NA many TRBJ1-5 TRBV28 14 TGTGCCAGCAGTCCAACGGGGCACAATCAGCCCCAGCATTTT CASSPTGHNQPQHF
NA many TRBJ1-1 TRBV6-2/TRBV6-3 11 TGTGCCAGCGGGGGAAGGAGTGAAGCTTTCTTT CASGGRSEAFF
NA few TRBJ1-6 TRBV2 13 TGTGCCAGCAGTGAATGGGAAGGTTCACCCCTCCACTTT CASSEWEGSPLHF
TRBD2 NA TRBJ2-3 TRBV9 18 TGTGCCAGCAGCGGTGGTCGTCTAGCGGGGACTAGCACAGATACGCAGTATTTT CASSGGRLAGTSTDTQYF
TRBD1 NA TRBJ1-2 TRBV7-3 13 TGTGCCAGCACCCCGGACAGGGGGTTAGGCTACACCTTC CASTPDRGLGYTF
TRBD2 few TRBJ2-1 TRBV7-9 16 TGTGCCAGCAGCGCAACCCCGGGACTAGCGGGGAATGAGCAGTTCTTC CASSATPGLAGNEQFF
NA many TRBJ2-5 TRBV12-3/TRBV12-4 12 TGTGCCAGCAGTTTGAGCAGAGAGACCCAGTACTTC CASSLSRETQYF
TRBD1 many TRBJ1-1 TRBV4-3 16 TGCGCCAGCAGCCAACGTTTCAGGGGGCTGGTCACTGAAGCTTTCTTT CASSQRFRGLVTEAFF
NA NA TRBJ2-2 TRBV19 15 TGTGCCAGTACCACCCGCGGACAGAATAGCGGGGAGCTGTTTTTT CASTTRGQNSGELFF
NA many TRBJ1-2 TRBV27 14 TGTGCCAGCAGTTCACCGGGGCTTAACTATGGCTACACCTTC CASSSPGLNYGYTF
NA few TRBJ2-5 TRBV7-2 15 TGTGCCAGCAGCTTAGGATCCAGGCCCCAAGAGACCCAGTACTTC CASSLGSRPQETQYF
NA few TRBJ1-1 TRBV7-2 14 TGTGCCAGCAGCTTGACACTAAGGAACACTGAAGCTTTCTTT CASSLTLRNTEAFF
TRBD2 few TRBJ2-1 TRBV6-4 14 TGTGCCAGCAGTGAGCGGGGGGGCGGGAATGAGCAGTTCTTC CASSERGGGNEQFF
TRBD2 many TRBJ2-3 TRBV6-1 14 TGTGCCAGCGGGACTAGCGGGGGGGCTGATACGCAGTATTTT CASGTSGGADTQYF
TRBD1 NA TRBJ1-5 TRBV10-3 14 TGTGCCATCAGTCCGGGACAGGGTAATCAGCCCCAGCATTTT CAISPGQGNQPQHF
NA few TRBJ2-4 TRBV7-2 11 TGTGCCAGCAGGGCCAAAAACATTCAGTACTTC CASRAKNIQYF
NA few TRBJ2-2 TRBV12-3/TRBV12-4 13 TGTGCCAGCAGCCGACTCCTAACCGGGGAGCTGTTTTTT CASSRLLTGELFF
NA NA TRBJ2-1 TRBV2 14 TGTGCCAGCAGGGCGGGACAGCCCAACAATGAGCAGTTCTTC CASRAGQPNNEQFF
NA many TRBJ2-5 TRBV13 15 TGTGCCAGCAGCTCGGGGGGCCCTCTCCAAGAGACCCAGTACTTC CASSSGGPLQETQYF
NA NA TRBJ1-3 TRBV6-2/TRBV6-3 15 TGTGCCAGCAGTCGACAGAGCCTCTCTGGAAACACCATATATTTT CASSRQSLSGNTIYF
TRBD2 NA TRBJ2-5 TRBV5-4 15 TGTGCCAGCAGCTCTACCGGGACTAGCGTAGAGACCCAGTACTTC CASSSTGTSVETQYF
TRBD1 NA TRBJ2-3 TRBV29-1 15 TGCAGCGTTGAAGACCAGACAGGGAGCACAGATACGCAGTATTTT CSVEDQTGSTDTQYF